This TCR beta chain was captured by sequencing in a study of cytomegalovirus exposure and HLA in healthy donors (TCRdb year 2017). In terms of the full investigation: An earlier analysis of a few hundred of the donors reported 276 Gb of sequence data and approximately 120 million unique TCR beta sequences obtained from 150 million to 200 million T cells. Roughly 290 gigabases of sequencing data and 75 million to 85 million unique TCR sequences made up an early release that covered 500 to 650 HLA-typed donors. Among the approximately 400 genotyped donors, 75% to 90% belonged to the genetic ancestry cluster associated with self-reported Caucasian donors. The aim of the study was to test whether cataloging public T cell receptors could identify signatures of past pathogen exposure. The T cell repertoires of 670 or so subjects were profiled by immunosequencing and related to cytomegalovirus serostatus. A separate validation cohort of some 130 different subjects was used in addition to the roughly 640-subject first cohort. To predict cytomegalovirus infection status, the study brought together high-throughput TCR immunosequencing, statistical association of individual TCRs with disease status, and machine learning. A later analysis re-analyzed previously published TCR beta repertoires from roughly 630 donors and added high-resolution HLA genotyping to study TCR occurrence patterns. The later analysis used no new phenotypic data to find candidate immune exposures, relying instead on TCR beta sequences and their occurrence across donors. An earlier analysis of approximately 640 of the donors applied high-throughput TCR beta sequencing to assess whether each TCR beta V gene segment acted as functional or pseudogenic. Donor age, sex, ethnicity and CMV serostatus were compiled together with the repertoire data. A later genetic analysis used genome-wide SNP genotypes for about 55% of the 666 donors, treating that subset as a discovery cohort. All discovery cohort repertoires had been generated on a single sequencing platform. Class I and class II HLA loci were covered by the typing at four-digit resolution. The number of typed donors differed by locus: 629-630 for A, B, C, DRB1 and DQB1; 500 to 550 for DQA1; approximately 600 for DPA1; and around 470 for DPB1. About five DR-DQ haplotypes were treated as single units for association and clustering because of strong linkage in the cohort. Among several hundred genotyped donors of the cohort, an average of around 240,000 unique TCR beta nucleotide sequences was sequenced per donor, of which about 19% were non-productive.

The library was obtained by the immunoSEQ multiplex PCR assay. For the multiplex PCR, a mixture combining 60 forward primers for TCR Vbeta segments and 13 reverse primers for TCR Jbeta segments was used. A multiplex PCR assay on genomic DNA amplified the CDR3 region of rearranged TCR beta genes. The amplified TCR beta libraries were sequenced on the Illumina HiSeq System as 87-base-pair reads. On the study's bioinformatics: A later analysis counted 75 million to 100 million unique TCR beta chains across the 700 or so repertoires, and 9 million to 14 million of these chains were shared by at least two donors. To remove PCR and sequencing errors, raw reads were error-corrected and collapsed into unique sequences using a nearest-neighbor algorithm that merged closely related sequences. Alignment of CDR3 sequences to IMGT reference sequences was used to assign V, D and J gene segments. For a sequence to be retained, a match of at least six nucleotides was required to both a V gene segment and a J gene segment. Rearrangements were called productive when the CDR3 lacked stop codons and stayed in frame with V and J; all others were non-productive. CDR3 was defined by IMGT convention, running from the second conserved V-encoded cysteine to the conserved J-encoded phenylalanine. The earlier analysis of more than 450 of the donors excluded sequences that lacked an unambiguous match to a single V gene segment. An earlier analysis of several hundred of the donors called V segments functional above 56.7% productive rearrangements and segregating when the between-donor standard deviation exceeded 5%. To diagnose cytomegalovirus status from the catalog of TCR beta chain sequences, a statistical classification framework was built. In a later analysis, TCR nucleotide sequences were compared against IMGT/GENE-DB human TR gene sequences so that V and J genes could be assigned. Using the TCRdist pipeline, a later analysis assigned CDR3 sequences along with most-parsimonious VDJ recombination scenarios. In a later analysis, each TCR beta chain was defined by its CDR3 amino acid sequence together with its V-gene family, and reads lacking a unique V-gene family were excluded. To address suspected cross-contamination and a sequencing artifact, a later analysis removed 592 highly shared, low-generation-probability nucleotide sequences. In a later analysis, a clonal expansion index was calculated for each public chain from normalized within-repertoire ranks of inferred template counts. A later analysis computed generation probabilities with a VDJ recombination model fitted to out-of-frame rearrangements, and checked the results against IGoR. Hypergeometric tests were used in a later analysis to score TCR-TCR, TCR-HLA and TCR-CMV co-occurrence, with a repertoire-size bias correction applied to the TCR pairs. In a later analysis, false discovery rates were estimated by permuting HLA or CMV assignments 20 times. In a later analysis, co-occurring TCRs were grouped with DBSCAN, and TCRdist sequence similarity was added when clustering was performed within HLA-allele-positive subsets. For co-occurrence clustering, repertoires with fewer than 30,000 or more than 120,000 public chains were excluded, along with roughly five repertoires with anomalous nucleotide sharing. TCRdb provides this immuneACCESS table in a form limited to in-frame rearrangements. Some clones are lacking; in checked studies, under half of them reflect an unresolved V gene, and why the rest are absent is not known. The DNA gave D and trimming, while V, J and clone size come from that table. This sample is represented by over 100,000 clones; about 79% of them were singletons. The ten largest clones add up to approximately 6.3% of the sample.

For CDR1 and CDR2, the germline V gene lists SGHAT and FQNNGV. Reading from cysteine to phenylalanine, the CDR3 counts 12 amino acids. Just the 36-base CDR3 DNA is kept, in frame starting at base 1. V is shortened by 4 bases, J by 6 bases, and the region joining them spans 7 bases. The study at large found these results: In a later analysis, most CMV-associated TCR beta chains were found to appear HLA-restricted, with HLA associations seemingly driven largely by CMV exposure. Correlated functional status among segregating V segments might reflect linkage disequilibrium, but an unknown experimental factor could not be ruled out. Because HLA typing was unavailable for some donors at each locus, only the typed subset was used in association tests. A further reported finding was that TCR beta sequences accurately predicted the HLA-A and HLA-B alleles for most subjects in the first cohort. The earlier analysis of almost 600 of the donors excluded seventeen rarely observed V segments, including chromosome 9 orphons, because counts were too low. A later analysis found that TCR association rates varied across HLA loci, with DRB1 alleles showing the most associated TCRs and HLA-C alleles the fewest. The authors suggested that the approach could potentially be extended to other disease states and immunological phenotypes. Some IMGT-functional V segments, including TRBV6-2 and TRBV6-3, could not be told apart with the 87-base-pair reads, so those segments were excluded. Immune exposure information for the cohort was limited to CMV serostatus. Assigning TCR associations to individual alleles was difficult when HLA alleles, especially DR and DQ, strongly co-occurred. The cohort was sequenced for TCR beta chains only, and without alpha or paired-chain data the features that could be detected were limited. Most TCR sequences were observed very rarely across donors, whereas some public TCRs were present in many individuals. In an earlier analysis of under 600 of the donors, most TCR beta V segments were observed in productive rearrangements about 90% or about 30% of the time, broadly matching IMGT annotations. In both the original and validation cohorts, the classifier was reported to diagnose cytomegalovirus status with high specificity and sensitivity. A cluster of highly shared sequence variants was judged likely to be a technical artifact of the sequencing pipeline. In a later genetic analysis, a missense DCLRE1C variant was associated with V-gene and J-gene trimming of TCR beta chains, and the association was replicated in an independent cohort. The study listed 150 to 200 TCR beta chains as associated with cytomegalovirus. In a later analysis, several top co-occurrence clusters were reported to appear linked to parvovirus B19, influenza, CMV and Epstein-Barr virus. A few of the identified cytomegalovirus-associated TCR beta chains were confirmed in vitro to be specific for cytomegalovirus antigens. A later analysis associated about 16,000 TCR beta sequences with specific HLA alleles at a false discovery rate of 0.05. Presence/absence analyses assumed roughly uniform sequencing depth across donors, an assumption that may not hold. A later genetic analysis reported fewer N-insertions in productive TCRs among donors in an Asian-associated ancestry cluster than the roughly 700-donor mean. In a later analysis, HLA-associated TCR beta chains were found to be more clonally expanded and to have lower generation probabilities than equally common non-associated chains.

The cohort was made up of several hundred healthy bone marrow donors. At the time of sampling, every cohort member was nominally healthy, though immune exposures that went unrecorded were likely present. The donor was CMV seropositive and belonged to the group of 250 to 300 seropositive cohort members. A peripheral blood sample was provided by each donor, and peripheral blood mononuclear cells were used for TCR beta sequencing. Genomic DNA extraction from the blood cell samples was performed with the Qiagen DNeasy Blood Extraction Kit. This clone was picked up one time. Its antigen is still unknown. No quality values exist for individual bases; no much larger clone is one base distant.

The receptor chain draws on TRBV11-2 and TRBJ2-1; no D gene call is confident. The sample taken for sequencing was PBMCs. This clonotype was obtained from a man in his 60s in good health and CMV-seropositive. The base sequence is TGTGCCAGCAGCTCCCCCAGCAATGAGCAGTTCTTC. Translation gives CASSSPSNEQFF.